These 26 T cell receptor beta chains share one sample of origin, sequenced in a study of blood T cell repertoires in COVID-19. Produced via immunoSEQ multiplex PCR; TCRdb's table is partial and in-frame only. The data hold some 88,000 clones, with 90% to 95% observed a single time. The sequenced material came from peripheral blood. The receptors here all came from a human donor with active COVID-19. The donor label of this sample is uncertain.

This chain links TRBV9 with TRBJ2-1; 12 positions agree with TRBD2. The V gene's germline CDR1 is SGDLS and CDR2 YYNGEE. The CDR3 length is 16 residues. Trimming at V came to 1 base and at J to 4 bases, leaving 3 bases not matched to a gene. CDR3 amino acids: CASSVNGLAGYNEQFF. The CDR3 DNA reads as TGTGCCAGCAGCGTAAACGGACTAGCGGGGTACAATGAGCAGTTCTTC.

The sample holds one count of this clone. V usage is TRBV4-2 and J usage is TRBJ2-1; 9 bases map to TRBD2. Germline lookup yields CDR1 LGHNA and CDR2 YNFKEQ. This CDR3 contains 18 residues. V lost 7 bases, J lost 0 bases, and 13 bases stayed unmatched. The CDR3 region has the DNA TGTGCCAGCACGAAGGGAGCGGGGGGCCCTTTCTCCTACAATGAGCAGTTCTTC. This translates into CASTKGAGGPFSYNEQFF.

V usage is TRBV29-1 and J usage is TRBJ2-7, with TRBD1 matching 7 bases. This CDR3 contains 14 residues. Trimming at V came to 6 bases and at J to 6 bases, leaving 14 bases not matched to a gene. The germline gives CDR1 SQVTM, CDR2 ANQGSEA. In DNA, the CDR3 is TGCAGCGTAATCCCACCAGACAGGGTCGGCGAGCAGTACTTC. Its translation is CSVIPPDRVGEQYF.

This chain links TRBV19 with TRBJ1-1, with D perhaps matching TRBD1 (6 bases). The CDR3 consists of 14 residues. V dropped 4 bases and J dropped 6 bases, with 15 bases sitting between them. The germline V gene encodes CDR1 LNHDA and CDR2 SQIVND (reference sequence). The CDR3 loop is CASSRDTRSSEAFF. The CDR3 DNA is TGTGCCAGTAGTAGGGACACCCGGTCCTCTGAAGCTTTCTTT.

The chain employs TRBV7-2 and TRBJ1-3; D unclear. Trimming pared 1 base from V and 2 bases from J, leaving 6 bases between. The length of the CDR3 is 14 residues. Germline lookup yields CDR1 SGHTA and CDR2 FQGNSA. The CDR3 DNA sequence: TGTGCCAGCAGCTTAGGCGTAACTGGAAACACCATATATTTT. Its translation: CASSLGVTGNTIYF. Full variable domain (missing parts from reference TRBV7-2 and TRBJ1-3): GAGVSQSPSNKVTEKGKDVELRCDPISGHTALYWYRQSLGQGLEFLIYFQGNSAPDKSGLPSDRFSAERTGGSVSTLTIQRTQQEDSAVYLCASSLGVTGNTIYFGEGSWLTVV.

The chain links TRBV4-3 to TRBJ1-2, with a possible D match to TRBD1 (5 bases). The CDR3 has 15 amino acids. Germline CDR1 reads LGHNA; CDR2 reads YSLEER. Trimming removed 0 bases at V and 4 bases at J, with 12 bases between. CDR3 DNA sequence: TGCGCCAGCAGCCAAGACGCCGCAGGGCTCTATGGCTACACCTTC. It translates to CASSQDAAGLYGYTF.

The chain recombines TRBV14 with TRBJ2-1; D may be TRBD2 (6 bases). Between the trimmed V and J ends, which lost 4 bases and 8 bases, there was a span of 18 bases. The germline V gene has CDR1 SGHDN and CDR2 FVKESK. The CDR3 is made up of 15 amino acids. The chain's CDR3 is CASSLRRGRFYEQFF. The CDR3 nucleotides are TGTGCCAGCAGCCTAAGGAGGGGCCGGTTTTATGAGCAGTTCTTC. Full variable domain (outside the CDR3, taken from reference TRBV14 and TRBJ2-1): EAGVTQFPSHSVIEKGQTVTLRCDPISGHDNLYWYRRVMGKEIKFLLHFVKESKQDESGMPNNRFLAERTGGTYSTLKVQPAELEDSGVYFCASSLRRGRFYEQFFGPGTRLTVL.

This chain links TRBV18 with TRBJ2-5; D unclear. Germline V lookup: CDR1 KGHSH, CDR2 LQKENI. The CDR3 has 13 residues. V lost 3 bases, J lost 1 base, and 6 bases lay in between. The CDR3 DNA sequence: TGTGCCAGCTCACCGCCAGTCCAAGAGACCCAGTACTTC. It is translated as CASSPPVQETQYF.

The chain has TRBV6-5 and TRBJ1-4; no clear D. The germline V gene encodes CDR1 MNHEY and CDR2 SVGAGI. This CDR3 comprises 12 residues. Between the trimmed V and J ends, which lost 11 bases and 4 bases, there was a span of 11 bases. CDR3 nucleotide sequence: TGTGCCCACTTAGGCGGTAATGAAAAACTGTTTTTT. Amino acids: CAHLGGNEKLFF.

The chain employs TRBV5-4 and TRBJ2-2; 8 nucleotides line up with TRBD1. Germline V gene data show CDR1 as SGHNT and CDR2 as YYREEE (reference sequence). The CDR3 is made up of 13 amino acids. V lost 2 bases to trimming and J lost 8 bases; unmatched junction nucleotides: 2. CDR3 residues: CASSFGQGGELFF. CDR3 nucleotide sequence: TGTGCCAGCAGCTTTGGACAGGGAGGGGAGCTGTTTTTT.

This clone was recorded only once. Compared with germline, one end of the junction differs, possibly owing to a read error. This chain's CDR3 is CASSRGTGGESFEQYF. The CDR3, as DNA: TGTGCCAGCAGCCGAGGGACAGGGGGCGAATCCTTCGAGCAGTACTTC. V usage is TRBV7-9 and J usage is TRBJ2-7, with 12 bases aligning to TRBD1. The CDR3 is 16 amino acids. Germline V lookup: CDR1 SEHNR, CDR2 FQNEAQ (reference sequence).

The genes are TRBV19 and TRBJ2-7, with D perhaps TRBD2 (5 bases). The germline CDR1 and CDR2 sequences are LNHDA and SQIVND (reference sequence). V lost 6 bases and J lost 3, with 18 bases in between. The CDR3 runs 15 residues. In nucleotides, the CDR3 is TGTGCCAGTAGCCCCGGACGGGGAAGAGACTACGAGCAGTACTTC. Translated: CASSPGRGRDYEQYF.

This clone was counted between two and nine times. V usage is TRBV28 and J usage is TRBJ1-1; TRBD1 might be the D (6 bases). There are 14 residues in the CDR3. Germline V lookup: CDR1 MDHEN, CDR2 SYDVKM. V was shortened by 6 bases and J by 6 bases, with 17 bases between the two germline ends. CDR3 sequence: CASSRGGAASEAFF. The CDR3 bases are TGTGCCAGCAGCCGCGGGGGGGCAGCGTCTGAAGCTTTCTTT.

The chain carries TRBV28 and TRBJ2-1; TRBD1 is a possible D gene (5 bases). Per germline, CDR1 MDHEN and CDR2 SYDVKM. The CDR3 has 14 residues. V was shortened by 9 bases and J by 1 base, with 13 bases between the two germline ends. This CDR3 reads CASRQPRSYNEQFF. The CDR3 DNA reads TGTGCCAGTCGACAGCCCCGGTCCTACAATGAGCAGTTCTTC.

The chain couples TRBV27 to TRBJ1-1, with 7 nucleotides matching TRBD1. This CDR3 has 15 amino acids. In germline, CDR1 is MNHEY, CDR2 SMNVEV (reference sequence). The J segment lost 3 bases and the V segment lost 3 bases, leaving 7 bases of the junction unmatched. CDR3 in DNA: TGTGCCAGCAGTTTCCTAGGGACAGACTACACTGAAGCTTTCTTT. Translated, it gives CASSFLGTDYTEAFF.

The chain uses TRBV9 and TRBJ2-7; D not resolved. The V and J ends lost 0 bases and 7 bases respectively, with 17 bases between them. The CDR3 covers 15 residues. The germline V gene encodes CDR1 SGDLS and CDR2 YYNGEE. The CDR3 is CASSVDSTGSGEQYF. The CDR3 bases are TGTGCCAGCAGCGTAGACTCCACCGGGTCGGGTGAGCAGTACTTC. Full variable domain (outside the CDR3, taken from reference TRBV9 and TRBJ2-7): DSGVTQTPKHLITATGQRVTLRCSPRSGDLSVYWYQQSLDQGLQFLIQYYNGEERAKGNILERFSAQQFPDLHSELNLSSLELGDSALYFCASSVDSTGSGEQYFGPGTRLTVT.

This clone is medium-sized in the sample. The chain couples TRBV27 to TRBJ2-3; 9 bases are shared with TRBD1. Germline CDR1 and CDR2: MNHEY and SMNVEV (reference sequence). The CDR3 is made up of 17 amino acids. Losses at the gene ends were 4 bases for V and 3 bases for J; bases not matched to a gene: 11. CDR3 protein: CASSSSTGGPLTDTQYF. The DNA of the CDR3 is TGTGCCAGCAGTTCATCCACAGGGGGCCCCCTTACAGATACGCAGTATTTT.

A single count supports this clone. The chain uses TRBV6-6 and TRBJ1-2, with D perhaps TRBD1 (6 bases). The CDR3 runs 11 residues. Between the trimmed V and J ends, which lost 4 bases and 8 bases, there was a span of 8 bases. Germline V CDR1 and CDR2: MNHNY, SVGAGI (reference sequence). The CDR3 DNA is TGTGCCAGCAGTTTGGACAGCGGCTACACCTTC. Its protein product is CASSLDSGYTF.

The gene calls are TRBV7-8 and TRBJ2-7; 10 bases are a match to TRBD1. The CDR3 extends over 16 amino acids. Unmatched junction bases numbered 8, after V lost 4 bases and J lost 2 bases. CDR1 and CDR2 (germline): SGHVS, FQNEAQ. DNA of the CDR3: TGTGCCAGCAGCTCTGGAGGGACAGGGGACCCCTACGAGCAGTACTTC. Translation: CASSSGGTGDPYEQYF.

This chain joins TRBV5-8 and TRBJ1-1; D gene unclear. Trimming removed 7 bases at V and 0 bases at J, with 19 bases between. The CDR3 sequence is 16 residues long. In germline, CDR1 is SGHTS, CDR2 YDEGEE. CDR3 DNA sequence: TGTGCCAGCCCCTCCGATCTCCACTACCTGAACACTGAAGCTTTCTTT. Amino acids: CASPSDLHYLNTEAFF.

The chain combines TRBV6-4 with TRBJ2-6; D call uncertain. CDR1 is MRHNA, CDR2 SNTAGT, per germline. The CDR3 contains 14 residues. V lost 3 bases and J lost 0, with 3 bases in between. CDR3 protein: CASSDLSGANVLTF. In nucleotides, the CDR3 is TGTGCCAGCAGTGATCTCTCTGGGGCCAACGTCCTGACTTTC.

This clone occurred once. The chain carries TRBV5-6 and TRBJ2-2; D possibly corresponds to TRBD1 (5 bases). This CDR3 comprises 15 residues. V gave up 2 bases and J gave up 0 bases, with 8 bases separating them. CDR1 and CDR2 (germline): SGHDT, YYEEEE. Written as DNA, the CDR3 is TGTGCCAGCAGCTTCAGGGCACCGAACACCGGGGAGCTGTTTTTT. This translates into CASSFRAPNTGELFF.

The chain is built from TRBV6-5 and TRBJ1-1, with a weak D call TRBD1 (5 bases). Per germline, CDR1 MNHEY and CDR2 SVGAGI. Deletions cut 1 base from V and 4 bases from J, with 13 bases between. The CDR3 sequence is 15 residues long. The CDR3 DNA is TGTGCCAGCAGTTACTGGGGGACTGAGGGCACTGAAGCTTTCTTT. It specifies CASSYWGTEGTEAFF.

The CDR3 DNA reads as TGTGCCAGCTCACCGTCAACGGACAGGCCCACTGAAGCTTTCTTT. Amino acids: CASSPSTDRPTEAFF. This rearrangement joins TRBV18 to TRBJ1-1; TRBD1 matches 7 bases. Germline V gene lookup returns CDR1 KGHSH and CDR2 LQKENI. This CDR3 region has 15 residues. J gave up 4 bases and V 3 bases, and 8 bases lay outside the gene matches.

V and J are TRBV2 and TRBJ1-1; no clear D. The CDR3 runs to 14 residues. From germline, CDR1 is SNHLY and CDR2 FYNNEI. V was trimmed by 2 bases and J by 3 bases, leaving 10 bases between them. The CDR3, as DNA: TGTGCCAGCAGTGAAATCGGGTTAGACACTGAAGCTTTCTTT. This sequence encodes CASSEIGLDTEAFF.

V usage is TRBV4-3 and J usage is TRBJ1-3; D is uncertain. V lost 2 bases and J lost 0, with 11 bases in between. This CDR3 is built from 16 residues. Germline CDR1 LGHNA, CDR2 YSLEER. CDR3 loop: CASSQSRFYSGNTIYF. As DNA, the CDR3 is TGCGCCAGCAGCCAATCCCGGTTCTACTCTGGAAACACCATATATTTT.